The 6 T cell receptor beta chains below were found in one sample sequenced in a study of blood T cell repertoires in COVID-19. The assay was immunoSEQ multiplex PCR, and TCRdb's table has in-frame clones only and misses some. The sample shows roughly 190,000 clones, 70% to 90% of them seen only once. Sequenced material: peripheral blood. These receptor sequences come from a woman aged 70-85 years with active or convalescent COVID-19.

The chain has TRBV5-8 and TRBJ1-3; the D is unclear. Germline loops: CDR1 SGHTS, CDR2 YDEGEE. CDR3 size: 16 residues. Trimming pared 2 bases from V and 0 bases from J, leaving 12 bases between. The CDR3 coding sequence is TGTGCCAGCAGCTTACAAGAGGCCGTCTCTGGAAACACCATATATTTT. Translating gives CASSLQEAVSGNTIYF. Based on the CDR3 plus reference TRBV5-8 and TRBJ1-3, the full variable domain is EAGVTQSPTHLIKTRGQQATLRCSPISGHTSVYWYQQALGLGLQFLLWYDEGEERNRGNFPPRFSGRQFPNYSSELNVNALELEDSALYLCASSLQEAVSGNTIYFGEGSWLTVV.

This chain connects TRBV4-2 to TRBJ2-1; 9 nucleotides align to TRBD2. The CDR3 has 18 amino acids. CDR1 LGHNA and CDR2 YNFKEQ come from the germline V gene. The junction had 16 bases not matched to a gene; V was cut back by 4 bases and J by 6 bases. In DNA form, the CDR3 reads TGTGCCAGCAGCCTTCCACCCCAAGTGGCGGGAGGGTTCAATGAGCAGTTCTTC. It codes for CASSLPPQVAGGFNEQFF.

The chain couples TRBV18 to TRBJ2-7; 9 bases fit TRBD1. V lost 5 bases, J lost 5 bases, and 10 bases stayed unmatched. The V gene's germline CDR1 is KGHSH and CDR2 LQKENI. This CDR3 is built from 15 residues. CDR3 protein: CASSDYGTGQDEQYF. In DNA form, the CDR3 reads TGTGCCAGCTCAGATTACGGGACAGGGCAGGACGAGCAGTACTTC.

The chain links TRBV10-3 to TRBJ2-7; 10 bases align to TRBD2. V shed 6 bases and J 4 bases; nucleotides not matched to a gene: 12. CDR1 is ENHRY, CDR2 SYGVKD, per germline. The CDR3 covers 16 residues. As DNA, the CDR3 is TGTGCCATCAGCGGGTACGATAGCGGGAGGCTGTACGAGCAGTACTTC. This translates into CAISGYDSGRLYEQYF.

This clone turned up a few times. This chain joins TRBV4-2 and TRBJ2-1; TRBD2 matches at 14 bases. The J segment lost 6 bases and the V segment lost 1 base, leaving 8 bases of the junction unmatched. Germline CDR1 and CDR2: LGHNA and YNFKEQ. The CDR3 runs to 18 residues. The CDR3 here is CASSQAGTSGRSSNEQFF. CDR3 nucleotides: TGTGCCAGCAGCCAAGCCGGGACTAGCGGGAGATCTTCCAATGAGCAGTTCTTC.

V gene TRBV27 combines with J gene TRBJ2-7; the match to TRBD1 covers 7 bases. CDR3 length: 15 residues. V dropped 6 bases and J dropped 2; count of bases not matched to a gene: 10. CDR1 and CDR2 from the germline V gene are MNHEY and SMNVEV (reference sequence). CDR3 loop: CASSQGGPTTYEQYF. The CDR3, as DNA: TGTGCCAGCAGCCAAGGGGGCCCCACTACCTACGAGCAGTACTTC.